This T cell receptor beta chain was documented in a study of blood T cell repertoires in COVID-19. Study summary: Acute and convalescent COVID-19 samples came from the United States, Italy and Spain. The analysed material was cDNA or gDNA that came from T cells, B-cell-depleted T cells, or PBMCs.

V was trimmed by 0 bases and J by 8 bases, leaving 17 bases between them. This CDR3 has 16 amino acids. In germline, CDR1 is SGHDT, CDR2 YYEEEE. The data were produced by immunoSEQ multiplex PCR, yet TCRdb's version contains in-frame clones alone and is incomplete. The data hold 310,000 or so clones, with around nine tenths observed a single time. Material for sequencing was peripheral blood. This sequence originates from a man between 65 and 80 years old with acute or convalescent COVID-19. V and J are TRBV5-6 and TRBJ2-2, with a possible D match to TRBD1 (6 bases). Here the CDR3 DNA reads TGTGCCAGCAGCTTGGCATACAGGGCGAGCTCGGGGGAGCTGTTTTTT. Translation: CASSLAYRASSGELFF. Looking up the rest from reference TRBV5-6 and TRBJ2-2 gives the full variable domain: DAGVTQSPTHLIKTRGQQVTLRCSPKSGHDTVSWYQQALGQGPQFIFQYYEEEERQRGNFPDRFSGHQFPNYSSELNVNALLLGDSALYLCASSLAYRASSGELFFGEGSRLTVL.